This T cell receptor (beta chain) was retrieved from a study of T-cell memory formation after mild COVID-19. The overall study: The study found TCR clusters largely donor specific. Study-level points and caveats: Those CD4+ clones that contracted were mainly in CM and EM (CD8+ ones in EMRA).

From the 5' RACE reads, TCRdb called clonotypes with MiXCR, one entry per CDR3 protein. This sample has about 350,000 distinct CDR3 sequences, with approximately 15% found just once. This clonotype turned up a few times. The antigen remains unidentified. Trimming shortened V by 7 bases and J by 4 bases, and 14 bases separated the two germline ends. CDR1 is SNHLY, CDR2 FYNNEI, per germline. The CDR3 is made up of 14 amino acids. This clonotype was sampled from a man aged 18 to 29 who had mild COVID-19 (a few samples of this study predate the infection). Cell type and time point are not known. The sample was PBMCs or a T cell subset sorted from them (not recorded which). The chain has TRBV2 and TRBJ1-3; D call uncertain. CDR3 nucleotides: TGTGCCAGCAAATCCGCGATCGGCGGAAACACCATATATTTT. Translated, it gives CASKSAIGGNTIYF.